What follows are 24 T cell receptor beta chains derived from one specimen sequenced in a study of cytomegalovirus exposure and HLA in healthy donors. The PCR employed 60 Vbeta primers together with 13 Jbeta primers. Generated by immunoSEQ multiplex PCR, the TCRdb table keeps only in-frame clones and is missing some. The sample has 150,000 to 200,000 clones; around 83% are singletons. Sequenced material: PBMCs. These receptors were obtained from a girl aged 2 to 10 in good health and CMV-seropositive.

The CDR3 spells CASSPLRTGGPYEQYF. The CDR3 region has the DNA TGTGCCAGCAGCCCGCTTAGGACAGGGGGCCCCTACGAGCAGTACTTC. The rearrangement joins TRBV14 to TRBJ2-7; 11 nucleotides agree with TRBD1. Germline trimming cut 4 bases from V and 2 bases from J; bases unmatched to any gene: 7. The CDR3 length is 16 residues. CDR1 is SGHDN, CDR2 FVKESK, per germline.

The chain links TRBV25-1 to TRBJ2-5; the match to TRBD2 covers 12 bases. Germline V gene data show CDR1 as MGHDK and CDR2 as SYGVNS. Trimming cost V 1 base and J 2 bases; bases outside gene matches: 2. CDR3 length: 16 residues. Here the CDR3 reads CASSEWTSGTQETQYF. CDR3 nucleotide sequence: TGTGCCAGCAGTGAATGGACTAGCGGGACGCAAGAGACCCAGTACTTC.

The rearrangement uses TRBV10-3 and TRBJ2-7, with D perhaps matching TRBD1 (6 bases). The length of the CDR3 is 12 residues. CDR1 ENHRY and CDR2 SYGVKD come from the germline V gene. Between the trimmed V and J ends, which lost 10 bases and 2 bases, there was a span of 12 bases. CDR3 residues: CASRQAAYEQYF. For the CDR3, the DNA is TGTGCCAGTAGACAGGCCGCCTACGAGCAGTACTTC.

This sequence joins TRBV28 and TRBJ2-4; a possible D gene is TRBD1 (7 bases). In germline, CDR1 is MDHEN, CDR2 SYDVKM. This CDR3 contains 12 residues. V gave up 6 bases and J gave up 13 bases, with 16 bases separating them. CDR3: CASRIGGTAQYF. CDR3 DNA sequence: TGTGCCAGCAGGATTGGGGGGACAGCCCAGTACTTC.

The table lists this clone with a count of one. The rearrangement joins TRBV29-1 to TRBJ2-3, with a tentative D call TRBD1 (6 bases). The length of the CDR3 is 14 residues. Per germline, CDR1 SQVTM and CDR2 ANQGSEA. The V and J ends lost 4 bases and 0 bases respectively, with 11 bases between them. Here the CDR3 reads CSVGGQGSTDTQYF. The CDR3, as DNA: TGCAGCGTTGGGGGGCAGGGAAGCACAGATACGCAGTATTTT.

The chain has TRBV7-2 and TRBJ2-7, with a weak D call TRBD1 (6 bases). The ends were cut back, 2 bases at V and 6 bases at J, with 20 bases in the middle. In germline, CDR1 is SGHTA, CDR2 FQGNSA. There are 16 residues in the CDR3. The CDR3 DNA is TGTGCCAGCAGCTTAAATTCTGGATACAGGGTAGGCGAGCAGTACTTC. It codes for CASSLNSGYRVGEQYF.

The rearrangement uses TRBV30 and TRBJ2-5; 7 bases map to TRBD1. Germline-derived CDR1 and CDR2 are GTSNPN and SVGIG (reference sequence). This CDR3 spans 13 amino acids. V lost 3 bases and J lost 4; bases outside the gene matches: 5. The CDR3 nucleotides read TGTGCCTGGAGGAGGGGGCTTCGAGAGACCCAGTACTTC. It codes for CAWRRGLRETQYF.

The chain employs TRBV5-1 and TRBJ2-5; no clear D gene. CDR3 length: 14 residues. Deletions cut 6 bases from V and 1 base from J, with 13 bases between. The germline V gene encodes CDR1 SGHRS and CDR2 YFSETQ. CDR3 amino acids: CASNPGVFQETQYF. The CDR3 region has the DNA TGCGCCAGCAACCCAGGCGTATTCCAAGAGACCCAGTACTTC. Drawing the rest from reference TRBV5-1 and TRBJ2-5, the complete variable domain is KAGVTQTPRYLIKTRGQQVTLSCSPISGHRSVSWYQQTPGQGLQFLFEYFSETQRNKGNFPGRFSGRQFSNSRSEMNVSTLELGDSALYLCASNPGVFQETQYFGPGTRLLVL.

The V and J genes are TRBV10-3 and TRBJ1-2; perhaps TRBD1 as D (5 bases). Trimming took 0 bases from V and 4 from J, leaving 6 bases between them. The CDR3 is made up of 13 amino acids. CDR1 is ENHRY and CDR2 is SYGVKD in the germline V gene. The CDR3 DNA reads TGTGCCATCAGTGAGTCCACAGGCTATGGCTACACCTTC. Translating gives CAISESTGYGYTF.

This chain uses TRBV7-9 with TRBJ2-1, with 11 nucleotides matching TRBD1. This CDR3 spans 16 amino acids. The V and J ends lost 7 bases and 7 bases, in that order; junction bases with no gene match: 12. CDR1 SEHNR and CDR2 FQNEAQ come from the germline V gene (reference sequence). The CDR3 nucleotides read TGTGCCAGCACCCATGACCCCGGACAGGGGGCAAATGAGCAGTTCTTC. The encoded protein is CASTHDPGQGANEQFF.

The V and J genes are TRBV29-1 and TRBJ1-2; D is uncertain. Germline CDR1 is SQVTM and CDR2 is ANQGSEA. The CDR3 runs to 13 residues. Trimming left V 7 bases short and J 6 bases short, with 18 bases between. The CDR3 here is CSAPTESVNGYTF. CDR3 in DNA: TGCAGCGCCCCAACGGAGTCAGTTAATGGCTACACCTTC.

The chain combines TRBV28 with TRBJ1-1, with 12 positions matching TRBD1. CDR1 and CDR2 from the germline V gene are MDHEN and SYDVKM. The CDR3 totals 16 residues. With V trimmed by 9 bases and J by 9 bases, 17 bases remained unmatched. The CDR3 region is CASRFRRDRGRLQAFF. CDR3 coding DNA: TGTGCCAGTAGATTTCGAAGGGACAGGGGGCGATTGCAAGCTTTCTTT.

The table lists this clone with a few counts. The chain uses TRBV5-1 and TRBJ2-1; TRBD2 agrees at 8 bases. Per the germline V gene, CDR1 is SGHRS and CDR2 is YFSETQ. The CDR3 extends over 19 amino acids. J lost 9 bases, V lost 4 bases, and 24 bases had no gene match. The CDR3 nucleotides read TGCGCCAGCAGCCTGGGCTCGGTCCGGTCCCTTTTTGCGGGGGGTGAGCAGTTCTTC. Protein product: CASSLGSVRSLFAGGEQFF. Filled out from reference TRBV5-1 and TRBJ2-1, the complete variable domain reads KAGVTQTPRYLIKTRGQQVTLSCSPISGHRSVSWYQQTPGQGLQFLFEYFSETQRNKGNFPGRFSGRQFSNSRSEMNVSTLELGDSALYLCASSLGSVRSLFAGGEQFFGPGTRLTVL.

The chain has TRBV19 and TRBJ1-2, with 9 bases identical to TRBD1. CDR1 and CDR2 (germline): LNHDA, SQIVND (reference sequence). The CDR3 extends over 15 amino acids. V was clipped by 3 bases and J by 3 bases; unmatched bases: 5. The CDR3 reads CASSIQGTGHYGYTF. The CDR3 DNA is TGTGCCAGTAGTATCCAAGGGACAGGGCACTATGGCTACACCTTC.

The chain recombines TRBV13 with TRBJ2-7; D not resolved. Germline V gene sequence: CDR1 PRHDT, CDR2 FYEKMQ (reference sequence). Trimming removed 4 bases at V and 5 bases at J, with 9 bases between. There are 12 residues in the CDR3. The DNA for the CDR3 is TGTGCCAGCAGCTATTCAGGCGACGAGCAGTACTTC. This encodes CASSYSGDEQYF. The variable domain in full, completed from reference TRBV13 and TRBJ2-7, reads AAGVIQSPRHLIKEKRETATLKCYPIPRHDTVYWYQQGPGQDPQFLISFYEKMQSDKGSIPDRFSAQQFSDYHSELNMSSLELGDSALYFCASSYSGDEQYFGPGTRLTVT.

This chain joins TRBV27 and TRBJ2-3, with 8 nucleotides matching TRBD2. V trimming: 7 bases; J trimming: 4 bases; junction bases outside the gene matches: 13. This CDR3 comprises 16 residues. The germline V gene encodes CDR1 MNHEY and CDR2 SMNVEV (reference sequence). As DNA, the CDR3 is TGTGCCAGCACTTACCTGAGCGGGGGCCGCCCAGATACGCAGTATTTT. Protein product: CASTYLSGGRPDTQYF.

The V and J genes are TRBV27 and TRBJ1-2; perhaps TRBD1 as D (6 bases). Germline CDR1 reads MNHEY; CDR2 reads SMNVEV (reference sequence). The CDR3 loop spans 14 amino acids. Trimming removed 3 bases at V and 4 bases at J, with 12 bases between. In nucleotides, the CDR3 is TGTGCCAGCAGTTTTTCGGGGGGCGGCTATGGCTACACCTTC. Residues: CASSFSGGGYGYTF.

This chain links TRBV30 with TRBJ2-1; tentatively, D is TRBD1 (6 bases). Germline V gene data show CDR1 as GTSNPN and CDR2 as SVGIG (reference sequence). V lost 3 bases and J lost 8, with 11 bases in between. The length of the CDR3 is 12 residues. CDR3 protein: CAWRGNRDEQFF. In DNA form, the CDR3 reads TGTGCCTGGAGGGGCAACAGGGATGAGCAGTTCTTC.

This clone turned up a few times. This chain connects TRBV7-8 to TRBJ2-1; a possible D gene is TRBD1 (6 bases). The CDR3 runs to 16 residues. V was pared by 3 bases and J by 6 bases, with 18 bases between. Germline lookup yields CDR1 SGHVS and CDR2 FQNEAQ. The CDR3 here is CASSLWGLAWVNEQFF. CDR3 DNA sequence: TGTGCCAGCAGCTTGTGGGGGCTAGCATGGGTCAATGAGCAGTTCTTC.

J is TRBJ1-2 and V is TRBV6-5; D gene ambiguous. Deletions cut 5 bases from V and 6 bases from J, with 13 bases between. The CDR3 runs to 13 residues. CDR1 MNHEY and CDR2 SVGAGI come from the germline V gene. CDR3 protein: CASSPLGSDGYTF. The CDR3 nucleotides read TGTGCCAGCAGTCCCCTCGGTAGCGATGGCTACACCTTC.

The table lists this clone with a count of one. CDR3 sequence reads: CASSLNQWSQETQYF. CDR3 nucleotides: TGTGCCAGCAGCTTAAACCAGTGGAGTCAAGAGACCCAGTACTTC. V and J are TRBV13 and TRBJ2-5; D remains ambiguous. Germline CDR1 PRHDT, CDR2 FYEKMQ (reference sequence). The CDR3 extends over 15 amino acids. Trimming cost V 2 bases and J 2 bases, with 12 bases left between them.

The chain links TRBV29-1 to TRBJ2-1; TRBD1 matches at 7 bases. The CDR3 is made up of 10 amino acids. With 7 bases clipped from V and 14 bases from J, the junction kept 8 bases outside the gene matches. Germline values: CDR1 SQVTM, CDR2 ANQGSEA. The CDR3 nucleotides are TGCAGCGCAAGGACAGGAGAGGAGTTCTTC. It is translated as CSARTGEEFF.

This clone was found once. The CDR3 DNA sequence: TGCAGCGTTGAAGGGACAGGGAGGGACGAGCAGTACTTC. Translated: CSVEGTGRDEQYF. The chain carries TRBV29-1 and TRBJ2-7; D perhaps matches TRBD1 (8 bases). Per the germline V gene, CDR1 is SQVTM and CDR2 is ANQGSEA. CDR3 length: 13 residues. V lost 1 base and J 5 bases, leaving 12 bases between the germline ends.

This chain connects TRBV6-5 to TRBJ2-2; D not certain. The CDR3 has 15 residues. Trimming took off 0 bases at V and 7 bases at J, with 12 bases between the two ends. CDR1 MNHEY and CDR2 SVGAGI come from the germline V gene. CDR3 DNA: TGTGCCAGCAGTTACTCTTTGCCTAGAAGCGGGGAGCTGTTTTTT. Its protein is CASSYSLPRSGELFF.